Listed below are T cell receptor beta chains from one sample, sequenced in a study of shared clonotypes between healthy human individuals. The method was immunoSEQ multiplex PCR; TCRdb's version includes in-frame clones alone and lacks a portion of them. The sample has fewer than 1 million clones, about 96% seen once. The sequenced material came from naive CD8+ T cells sorted from blood. The receptors originated from a man younger than 40 in good health. Both conserved end residues are part of each CDR3. A D gene is named only where the DNA matches it firmly.

D gene,V gene,J gene,CDR3 DNA,CDR3 protein
NA,TRBV5-6,TRBJ2-7,TGTGCCAGCACTACAATCCAGGGATCCTCCTACGAGCAGTACTTC,CASTTIQGSSYEQYF
TRBD2,TRBV11-2,TRBJ2-7,TGTGCCAGCAGCCCGCAACTAGCGGGAGGGCCCTACGAGCAGTACTTC,CASSPQLAGGPYEQYF
NA,TRBV11-2,TRBJ1-1,TGTGCCAGCAGCTTAGGGAGTGAAGCTTTCTTT,CASSLGSEAFF
NA,TRBV4-1,TRBJ1-3,TGCGCCAGCAGCCAAGACGCATATAACCCGACAGGCTGCATAATAGGAAACACCATATATTTT,CASSQDAYNPTGCIIGNTIYF
NA,TRBV11-2,TRBJ2-3,TGTGCCAGCAGCTGGGGAAACGGGAGCCCCGCGGATACGCAGTATTTT,CASSWGNGSPADTQYF
TRBD1,TRBV7-6,TRBJ2-7,TGTGCCAGCAGCTTCGGGACAGCCTACGAGCAGTACTTC,CASSFGTAYEQYF
NA,TRBV2,TRBJ2-2,TGTGCCAGCAGGACCCTAGAGGCCCTTTCGAACACCGGGGAGCTGTTTTTT,CASRTLEALSNTGELFF
NA,TRBV27,TRBJ2-7,TGTGCCAGCAGTTTATCAGTCCCTGGCCCCACCTACGAGCAGTACTTC,CASSLSVPGPTYEQYF
TRBD2,TRBV5-1,TRBJ2-7,TGCGCCAGCAGTGGGGACTACTCCTACGAGCAGTACTTC,CASSGDYSYEQYF
NA,TRBV19,TRBJ1-1,TGTGCCAGTAGTCTTAACAGGCGCACTGAAGCTTTCTTT,CASSLNRRTEAFF
TRBD1,TRBV7-8,TRBJ1-3,TGTGCCAGCAGCCAGGGGGCTGGGGGTCCCAGAAACACCATATATTTT,CASSQGAGGPRNTIYF
TRBD1,TRBV23-1,TRBJ1-5,TGCGCCAGCAGTCCGAGATTACAGGGGAGAGGGGGCAATCAGCCCCAGCATTTT,CASSPRLQGRGGNQPQHF
TRBD1,TRBV11-2,TRBJ2-5,TGTGCCAGCAGGACCACAGGGGCCCAAGAGACCCAGTACTTC,CASRTTGAQETQYF
NA,TRBV7-9,TRBJ1-4,TGTGCCAGCAGCTTAGTCGGATGGAATGAAAAACTGTTTTTT,CASSLVGWNEKLFF
TRBD2,TRBV7-8,TRBJ2-5,TGTGCCAGCGGCCCCGGGACTACGGGAGTGAGGGAGACCCAGTACTTC,CASGPGTTGVRETQYF
TRBD1,TRBV11-2,TRBJ2-7,TGTGCCAGCAGCCTGGGACAGAGCTACGAGCAGTACTTC,CASSLGQSYEQYF
NA,TRBV28,TRBJ2-7,TGTGCCAGCAGTTTCCCCGGGCGCGAGCAGTACTTC,CASSFPGREQYF
NA,TRBV7-2,TRBJ2-7,TGTGCCAGCAGCAGAGGCGGACAGTCCGAGCAGTACTTC,CASSRGGQSEQYF